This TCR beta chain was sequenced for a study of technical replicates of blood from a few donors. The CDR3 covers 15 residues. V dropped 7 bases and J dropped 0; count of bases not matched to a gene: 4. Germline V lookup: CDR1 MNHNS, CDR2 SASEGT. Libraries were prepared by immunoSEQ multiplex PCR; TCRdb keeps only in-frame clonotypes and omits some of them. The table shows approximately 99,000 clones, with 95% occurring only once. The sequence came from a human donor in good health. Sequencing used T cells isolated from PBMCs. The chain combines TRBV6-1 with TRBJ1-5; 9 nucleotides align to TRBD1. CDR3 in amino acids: CASIRQGDSNQPQHF. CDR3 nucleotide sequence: TGTGCCAGCATTAGACAGGGGGATAGCAATCAGCCCCAGCATTTT.